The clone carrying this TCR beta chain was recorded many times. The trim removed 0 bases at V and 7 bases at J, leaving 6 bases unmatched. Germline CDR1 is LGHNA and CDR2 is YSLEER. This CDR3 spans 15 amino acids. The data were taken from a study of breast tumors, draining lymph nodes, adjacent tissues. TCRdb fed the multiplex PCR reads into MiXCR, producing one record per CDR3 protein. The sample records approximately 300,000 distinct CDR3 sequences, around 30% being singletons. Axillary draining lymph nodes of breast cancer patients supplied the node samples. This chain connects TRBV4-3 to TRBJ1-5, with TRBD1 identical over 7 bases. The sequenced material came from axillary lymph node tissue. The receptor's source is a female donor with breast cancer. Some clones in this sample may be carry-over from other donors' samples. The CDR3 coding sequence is TGCGCCAGCAGCCAAGATTTGGGCAGGGGGCAGCCCCAGCATTTT. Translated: CASSQDLGRGQPQHF.